Listed below are T cell receptor beta chains from one sample, sequenced in a study of somatic mutations in cytotoxic T cells in rheumatoid arthritis. Clones were sequenced by immunoSEQ multiplex PCR, and TCRdb holds only the in-frame ones, with some missing. Among fewer than 30,000 clones, more than 75% were seen once, and the ten largest hold roughly 4.9%. The sequencing input was CD8+ T cells sorted from blood. The receptors here all came from a man aged 45-65 years in good health. Each CDR3 is given with its conserved first and last residue.

V gene	J gene	CDR3 protein
TRBV27	TRBJ2-7	CASSPSDREGINEQYF
TRBV5-5	TRBJ1-3	CASSLGHPNELPGNTIYF
TRBV5-5	TRBJ2-6	CASSSGAGANVLTF
TRBV6-4	TRBJ2-7	CASTAPDRYEQYF
TRBV7-9	TRBJ1-1	CATGILNTEAFF
TRBV10-3	TRBJ1-2	CAISEGLTNYGYTF
TRBV6-1	TRBJ2-5	CASRPWDGVQETQYF
TRBV25-1	TRBJ1-5	CASSENIDGTNQPQHF
TRBV27	TRBJ2-7	CASSRGGISYEQYF
TRBV4-1	TRBJ1-2	CASSQDFSGYGYTF
TRBV27	TRBJ2-7	CASSLSSNYEQYF
TRBV13	TRBJ2-7	CASSLRRSAYEQYF
TRBV7-9	TRBJ2-1	CASSETSGRNNEQFF
TRBV28	TRBJ1-2	CANLPAHYGYTF
TRBV2	TRBJ1-4	CASSEMGLGEKLFF
TRBV10-2	TRBJ2-7	CASSERGRANEQYF
TRBV2	TRBJ2-7	CASSEEGSYEQYF
TRBV25-1	TRBJ2-6	CASVIRREPGANVLTF
TRBV6-6	TRBJ1-2	CASSPDRDDYGYTF
TRBV7-9	TRBJ1-1	CASSLPGGPEAFF
TRBV27	TRBJ2-7	CASSLSLASYEQYF
TRBV29-1	TRBJ2-1	CSVFRTSSYNEQFF
TRBV4-2	TRBJ2-7	CASTGTSGPYEQYF
TRBV27	TRBJ1-2	CASSSRQGGGYTF
TRBV11-3	TRBJ2-1	CASSLEGGRNNEQFF
TRBV6-5	TRBJ1-1	CASSSGGRTEAFF
TRBV9	TRBJ1-1	CASSVSGGQSLVIF
TRBV5-6	TRBJ1-1	CASSPGDRVRTEAFF
TRBV15	TRBJ2-7	CATSRGVDEQYF
TRBV5-8	TRBJ2-7	CASSLRGYEQYF
TRBV7-8	TRBJ1-5	CASSFRGSNQPQHF
TRBV6-4	TRBJ1-4	CASSDSRWAGEKLFF
TRBV29-1	TRBJ1-2	CSVEESLETNYGYTF
TRBV25-1	TRBJ2-1	CASSVRDRGRDEQFF
TRBV10-3	TRBJ2-7	CAIRMDGSYEQYF
TRBV27	TRBJ1-3	CASSLSTGLAGNTIYF
TRBV21-1	TRBJ2-7	CASRAPGFGTSGTRSYEQYF
TRBV21-1	TRBJ1-4	CASSKEAGEGSTNEKLFF
TRBV10-3	TRBJ2-1	CAIRGTSGGYNEQFF
TRBV19	TRBJ1-2	CASGEGRGRRRYGYTF
TRBV19	TRBJ1-2	CASSFRRQVANYGYTF
TRBV6-5	TRBJ1-1	CASSLGTEAFF
TRBV9	TRBJ2-1	CASSGLAGVYNEQFF
TRBV7-9	TRBJ1-2	CASSFQGGAGSYGYTF
TRBV2	TRBJ2-7	CATLGGRALYEQYF
TRBV7-9	TRBJ2-1	CASSLTSGHQRYNEQFF
TRBV5-6	TRBJ2-7	CASSGAQVSSEQYF
TRBV5-8	TRBJ1-1	CASSLDSYTEAFF
TRBV5-1	TRBJ2-1	CASSPRTGQNEQFF